Presented here are 18 T cell receptor beta chains from one specimen sequenced in a study of blood T cell repertoires in COVID-19. Sequenced by immunoSEQ multiplex PCR; TCRdb stores in-frame clones only, minus some. The table lists around 100,000 clones, roughly nine tenths of them singletons. The sequenced sample consisted of peripheral blood. Receptor source: a woman of 80 years or more with acute or convalescent COVID-19.

This chain links TRBV13 with TRBJ1-1; D perhaps matches TRBD1 (5 bases). The length of the CDR3 is 13 residues. The germline gives CDR1 PRHDT, CDR2 FYEKMQ (reference sequence). Between the trimmed V and J ends, which lost 5 bases and 4 bases, there was a span of 11 bases. CDR3 sequence (DNA): TGTGCCAGCAGCCCAACGGGGGGCACTGAAGCTTTCTTT. It specifies CASSPTGGTEAFF.

V usage is TRBV7-6 and J usage is TRBJ1-1; D is possibly TRBD1 (5 bases). This CDR3 region has 14 residues. Looked up from germline, CDR1 is SGHVS and CDR2 is FNYEAQ. The V end was cut by 7 bases, the J end by 4 bases, with 16 bases between. The CDR3 region is CASKIRAVSTEAFF. In DNA form, the CDR3 reads TGTGCCAGCAAAATCAGGGCGGTGAGCACTGAAGCTTTCTTT.

The chain combines TRBV5-8 with TRBJ1-3, with D perhaps TRBD1 (5 bases). The CDR3 runs 15 residues. Trimming removed 0 bases from V and 4 bases from J, with 11 bases in between. Germline V CDR1 and CDR2: SGHTS, YDEGEE. The CDR3 sequence is CASSLVRGNGNTIYF. The CDR3 DNA is TGTGCCAGCAGCTTGGTGCGGGGGAACGGAAACACCATATATTTT.

The chain couples TRBV5-1 to TRBJ1-2; possibly TRBD1 for D (6 bases). CDR1 SGHRS and CDR2 YFSETQ come from the germline V gene. This CDR3 is 12 amino acids long. V dropped 4 bases and J dropped 4 bases, with 8 bases sitting between them. The CDR3 bases are TGCGCCAGCAGCGTGACAGGCTATGGCTACACCTTC. This codes for CASSVTGYGYTF.

This sequence joins TRBV2 and TRBJ2-5; 15 nucleotides line up with TRBD2. In germline, CDR1 is SNHLY, CDR2 FYNNEI. Losses at the gene ends were 8 bases for V and 5 bases for J; bases not matched to a gene: 3. The CDR3 is 14 amino acids. CDR3 nucleotides: TGTGCCAGCCGGACTAGCGGGGGGGCGGAGACCCAGTACTTC. This codes for CASRTSGGAETQYF.

The chain combines TRBV6-2 or TRBV6-3 with TRBJ2-1, with 8 bases aligning to TRBD2. The CDR3 is 15 amino acids. Germline V gene lookup returns CDR1 MNHEY and CDR2 SVGEGT. Germline trimming cut 6 bases from V and 3 bases from J; bases unmatched to any gene: 7. CDR3: CASSRGGPNYNEQFF. For the CDR3, the DNA is TGTGCCAGCAGCCGCGGGGGGCCAAACTACAATGAGCAGTTCTTC.

The chain recombines TRBV5-1 with TRBJ2-1; no definite D call. V was shortened by 5 bases and J by 4 bases, with 7 bases between the two germline ends. Germline assignment: CDR1 SGHRS and CDR2 YFSETQ. The CDR3 covers 12 residues. Here the CDR3 reads CASSLQYNEQFF. Written as DNA, the CDR3 is TGCGCCAGCAGTTTGCAGTACAATGAGCAGTTCTTC.

The chain combines TRBV13 with TRBJ1-2, with 9 positions matching TRBD1. The CDR3 runs 14 residues. The germline V gene encodes CDR1 PRHDT and CDR2 FYEKMQ (reference sequence). Trimming at V came to 3 bases and at J to 4 bases, leaving 3 bases not matched to a gene. The CDR3 region is CASSFDRGVYGYTF. DNA of the CDR3: TGTGCCAGCAGCTTCGACAGGGGGGTCTATGGCTACACCTTC.

V and J are TRBV19 and TRBJ1-5; the D gene is possibly TRBD1 (6 bases). The CDR3 is made up of 13 amino acids. Germline values: CDR1 LNHDA, CDR2 SQIVND (reference sequence). The V gene lost 4 bases and the J gene lost 6 bases, with 10 bases spanning the gap. This chain's CDR3 is CASSTQQGQPQHF. In DNA form, the CDR3 reads TGTGCCAGTAGTACCCAACAGGGTCAGCCCCAGCATTTT.

With respect to this clone: Other DNA variants within this sample encode the same CDR3. This sequence joins TRBV12-3 or TRBV12-4 and TRBJ1-2; the D gene is possibly TRBD1 (5 bases). The CDR3 extends over 12 amino acids. Trimming took 5 bases from V and 2 from J, leaving 6 bases between them. As DNA, the CDR3 is TGTGCCAGCAGTAGGGGCAACTATGGCTACACCTTC. The encoded protein is CASSRGNYGYTF.

The CDR3 region is CASSLWGTFDQPQHF. CDR3 DNA sequence: TGCGCCAGCAGCCTTTGGGGGACATTCGATCAGCCCCAGCATTTT. The J gene is TRBJ1-5, the V gene TRBV5-1, with D possibly TRBD1 on 6 matching bases. The CDR3 extends over 15 amino acids. V was shortened by 4 bases and J by 5 bases, with 16 bases between the two germline ends. CDR1 is SGHRS and CDR2 is YFSETQ in the germline V gene.

The chain joins TRBV5-1 to TRBJ2-7; the match to TRBD2 covers 15 bases. Germline assignment: CDR1 SGHRS and CDR2 YFSETQ. CDR3 size: 16 residues. V lost 3 bases, J lost 1 base, and 2 bases stayed unmatched. In DNA, the CDR3 is TGCGCCAGCAGCTCCGGACTAGCGGGGGGGTCCTACGAGCAGTACTTC. Amino acid sequence: CASSSGLAGGSYEQYF.

The CDR3, as DNA: TGTGCCAGCAATCTAGCGGGGGGGCTGCCCGAGCAGTACTTC. This encodes CASNLAGGLPEQYF. The chain has TRBV7-2 and TRBJ2-7; 12 bases match TRBD2. The CDR3 spans 14 residues. V lost 7 bases and J lost 6; bases outside the gene matches: 7. Germline V gene data show CDR1 as SGHTA and CDR2 as FQGNSA. The whole variable domain, filled in from reference TRBV7-2 and TRBJ2-7, reads GAGVSQSPSNKVTEKGKDVELRCDPISGHTALYWYRQSLGQGLEFLIYFQGNSAPDKSGLPSDRFSAERTGGSVSTLTIQRTQQEDSAVYLCASNLAGGLPEQYFGPGTRLTVT.

The V call is TRBV10-3, the J call TRBJ1-1, with a weak D call TRBD1 (6 bases). Per germline, CDR1 ENHRY and CDR2 SYGVKD. The V gene lost 6 bases and the J gene lost 4 bases, with 15 bases spanning the gap. The CDR3 loop spans 14 amino acids. CDR3 in DNA: TGTGCCATCAGCTCCCTACAGGGTGGCACTGAAGCTTTCTTT. Protein: CAISSLQGGTEAFF.

The rearrangement links TRBV28 to TRBJ2-7, with D perhaps TRBD1 (5 bases). Germline V gene sequence: CDR1 MDHEN, CDR2 SYDVKM. V was pared by 5 bases and J by 5 bases, with 19 bases between. The CDR3 totals 15 residues. The CDR3 nucleotides read TGTGCCAGCAGTCGTTATGAGACAGTCGCCCACGAGCAGTACTTC. Its protein product is CASSRYETVAHEQYF. Variable domain in full (rest from reference TRBV28 and TRBJ2-7): DVKVTQSSRYLVKRTGEKVFLECVQDMDHENMFWYRQDPGLGLRLIYFSYDVKMKEKGDIPEGYSVSREKKERFSLILESASTNQTSMYLCASSRYETVAHEQYFGPGTRLTVT.

This clone was observed a few times. The chain recombines TRBV6-2 or TRBV6-3 with TRBJ1-6, with 8 bases that match TRBD1. This CDR3 has 16 residues. In germline, CDR1 is MNHEY, CDR2 SVGEGT. Unmatched junction bases numbered 11, after V lost 4 bases and J lost 9 bases. DNA of the CDR3: TGTGCCAGCAGTTTGCAGGGGGCGATCCGTAGTTCACCCCTCCACTTT. It is translated as CASSLQGAIRSSPLHF.

This chain joins TRBV11-2 and TRBJ2-5; 8 bases agree with TRBD2. Germline V gives CDR1 SGHAT, CDR2 FQNNGV. With 5 bases clipped from V and 5 bases from J, the junction kept 19 bases outside the gene matches. This CDR3 has 18 amino acids. Written as DNA, the CDR3 is TGTGCCAGCAGCCAACTATTCTCGCGGGGGGCGGATCGGGAGACCCAGTACTTC. Translation gives CASSQLFSRGADRETQYF.

V gene TRBV7-8 combines with J gene TRBJ2-1, with D possibly TRBD1 on 6 matching bases. The CDR3 is 14 residues long. V lost 6 bases and J 13 bases, leaving 22 bases between the germline ends. CDR1 is SGHVS, CDR2 FQNEAQ, per germline. The CDR3 region is CASSPNRVGAFQFF. The CDR3 DNA reads TGTGCCAGCAGTCCGAACAGGGTCGGAGCCTTTCAGTTCTTC.